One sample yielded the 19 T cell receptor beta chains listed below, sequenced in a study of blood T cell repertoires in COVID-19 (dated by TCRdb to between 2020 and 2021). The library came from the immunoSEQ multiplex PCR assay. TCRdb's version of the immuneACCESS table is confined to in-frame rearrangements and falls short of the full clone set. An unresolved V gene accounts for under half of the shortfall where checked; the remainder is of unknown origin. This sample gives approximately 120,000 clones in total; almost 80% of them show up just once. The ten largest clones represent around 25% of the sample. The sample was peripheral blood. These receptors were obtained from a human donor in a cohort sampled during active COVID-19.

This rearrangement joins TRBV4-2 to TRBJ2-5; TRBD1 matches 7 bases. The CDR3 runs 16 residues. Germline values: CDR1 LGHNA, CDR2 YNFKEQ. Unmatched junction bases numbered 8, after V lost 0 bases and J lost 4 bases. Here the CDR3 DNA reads TGTGCCAGCAGCCAAGACGGTACGGCAGGGGGAGAGACCCAGTACTTC. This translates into CASSQDGTAGGETQYF.

The CDR3 reads CASRQEMNTEAFF. CDR3 in DNA: TGTGCCAGTCGACAGGAGATGAACACTGAAGCTTTCTTT. The rearrangement uses TRBV19 and TRBJ1-1; a possible D gene is TRBD1 (6 bases). Germline V gene data show CDR1 as LNHDA and CDR2 as SQIVND (reference sequence). CDR3 length: 13 amino acids. V was clipped by 8 bases and J by 0 bases, with 10 bases between them.

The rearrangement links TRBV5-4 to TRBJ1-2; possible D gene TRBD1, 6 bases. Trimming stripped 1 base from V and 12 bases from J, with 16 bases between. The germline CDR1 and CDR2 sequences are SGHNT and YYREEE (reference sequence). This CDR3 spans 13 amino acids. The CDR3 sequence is CASSLQGTLENTF. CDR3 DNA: TGTGCCAGCAGCTTGCAGGGGACGTTGGAAAACACCTTC.

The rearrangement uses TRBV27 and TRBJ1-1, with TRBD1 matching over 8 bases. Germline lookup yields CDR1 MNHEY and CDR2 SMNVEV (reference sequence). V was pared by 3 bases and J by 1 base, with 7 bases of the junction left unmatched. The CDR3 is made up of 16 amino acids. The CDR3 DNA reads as TGTGCCAGCAGTTTCCGTAGGGACAGGTCGAACACTGAAGCTTTCTTT. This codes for CASSFRRDRSNTEAFF.

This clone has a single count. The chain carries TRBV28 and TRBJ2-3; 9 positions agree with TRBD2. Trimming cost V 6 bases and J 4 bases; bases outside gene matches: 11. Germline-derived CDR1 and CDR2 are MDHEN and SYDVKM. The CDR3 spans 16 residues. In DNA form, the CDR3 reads TGTGCCAGCAGCCAGGTAGCGGGGGTCGGCGCAGATACGCAGTATTTT. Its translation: CASSQVAGVGADTQYF.

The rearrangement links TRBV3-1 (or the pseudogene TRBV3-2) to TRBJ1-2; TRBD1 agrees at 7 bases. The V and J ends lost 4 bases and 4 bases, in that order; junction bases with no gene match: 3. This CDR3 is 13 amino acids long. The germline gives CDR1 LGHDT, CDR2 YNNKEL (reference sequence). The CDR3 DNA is TGTGCCAGCAGCCCTACAGGGGCCTATGGCTACACCTTC. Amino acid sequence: CASSPTGAYGYTF.

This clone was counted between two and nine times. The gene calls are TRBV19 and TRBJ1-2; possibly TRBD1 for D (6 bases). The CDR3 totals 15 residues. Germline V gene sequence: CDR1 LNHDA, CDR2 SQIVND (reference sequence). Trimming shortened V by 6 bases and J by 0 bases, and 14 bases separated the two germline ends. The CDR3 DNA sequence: TGTGCCAGTAGACTAACAGGGAAGACTAACTATGGCTACACCTTC. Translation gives CASRLTGKTNYGYTF.

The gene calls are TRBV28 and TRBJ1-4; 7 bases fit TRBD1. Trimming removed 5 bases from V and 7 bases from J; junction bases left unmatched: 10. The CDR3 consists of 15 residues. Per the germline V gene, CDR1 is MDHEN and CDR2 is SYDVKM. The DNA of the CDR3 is TGTGCCAGCAGTACAGCACAGGGGTGGAGTGAAAAACTGTTTTTT. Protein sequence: CASSTAQGWSEKLFF.

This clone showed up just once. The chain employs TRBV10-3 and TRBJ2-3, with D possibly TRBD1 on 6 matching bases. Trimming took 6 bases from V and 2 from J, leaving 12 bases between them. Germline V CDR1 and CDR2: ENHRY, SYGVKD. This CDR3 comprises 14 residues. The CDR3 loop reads CAIRTGHVTDTQYF. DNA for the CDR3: TGTGCCATCAGGACGGGACACGTCACAGATACGCAGTATTTT.

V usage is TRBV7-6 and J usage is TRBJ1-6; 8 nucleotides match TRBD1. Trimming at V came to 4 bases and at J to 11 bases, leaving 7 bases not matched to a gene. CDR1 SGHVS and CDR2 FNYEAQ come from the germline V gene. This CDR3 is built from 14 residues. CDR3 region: CASSSDRVLTPLHF. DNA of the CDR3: TGTGCCAGCAGCTCGGACAGGGTTCTGACACCCCTCCACTTT.

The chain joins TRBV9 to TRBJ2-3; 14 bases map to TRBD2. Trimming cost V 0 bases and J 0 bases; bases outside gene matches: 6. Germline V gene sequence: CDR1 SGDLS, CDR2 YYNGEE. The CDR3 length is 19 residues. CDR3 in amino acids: CASSVDFGTSGGSTDTQYF. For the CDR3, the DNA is TGTGCCAGCAGCGTAGATTTTGGGACTAGCGGGGGAAGCACAGATACGCAGTATTTT. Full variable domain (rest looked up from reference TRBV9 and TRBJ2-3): DSGVTQTPKHLITATGQRVTLRCSPRSGDLSVYWYQQSLDQGLQFLIQYYNGEERAKGNILERFSAQQFPDLHSELNLSSLELGDSALYFCASSVDFGTSGGSTDTQYFGPGTRLTVL.

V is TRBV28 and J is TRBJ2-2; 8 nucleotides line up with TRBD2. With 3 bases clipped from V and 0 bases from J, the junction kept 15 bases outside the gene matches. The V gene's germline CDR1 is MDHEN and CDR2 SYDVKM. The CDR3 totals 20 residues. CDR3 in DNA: TGTGCCAGCAGTTTCCCTAGCGGGTCCTTTTGGGGGTCGAACACCGGGGAGCTGTTTTTT. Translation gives CASSFPSGSFWGSNTGELFF.

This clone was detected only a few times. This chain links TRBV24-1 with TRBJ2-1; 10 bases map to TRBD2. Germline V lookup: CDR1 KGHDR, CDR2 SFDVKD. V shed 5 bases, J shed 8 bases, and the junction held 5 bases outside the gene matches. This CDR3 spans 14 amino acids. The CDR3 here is CATSALAGVDEQFF. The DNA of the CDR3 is TGTGCCACCAGTGCCCTAGCGGGGGTGGATGAGCAGTTCTTC.

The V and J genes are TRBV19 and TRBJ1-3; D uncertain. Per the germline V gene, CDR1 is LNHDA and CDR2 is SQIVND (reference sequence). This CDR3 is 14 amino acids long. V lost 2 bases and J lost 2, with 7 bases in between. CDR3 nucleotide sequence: TGTGCCAGTAGTATATCCTTTGCTGGAAACACCATATATTTT. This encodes CASSISFAGNTIYF.

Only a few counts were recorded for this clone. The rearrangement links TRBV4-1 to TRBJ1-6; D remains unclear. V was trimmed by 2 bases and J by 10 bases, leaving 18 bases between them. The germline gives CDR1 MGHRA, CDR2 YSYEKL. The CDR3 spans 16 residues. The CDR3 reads CASSQYGPFRRSPLHF. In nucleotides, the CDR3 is TGCGCCAGCAGCCAATATGGTCCATTCCGGCGGTCACCCCTCCACTTT.

The CDR3 DNA sequence: TGTGCCAGTAGTATAGATGGACAGGCACATCAGCCCCAGCATTTT. This translates into CASSIDGQAHQPQHF. The chain uses TRBV19 and TRBJ1-5; 7 positions match TRBD1. The J segment lost 5 bases and the V segment lost 0 bases, leaving 4 bases of the junction unmatched. Looked up from germline, CDR1 is LNHDA and CDR2 is SQIVND (reference sequence). This CDR3 has 15 amino acids. Based on the CDR3 plus reference TRBV19 and TRBJ1-5, the full variable domain is DGGITQSPKYLFRKEGQNVTLSCEQNLNHDAMYWYRQDPGQGLRLIYYSQIVNDFQKGDIAEGYSVSREKKESFPLTVTSAQKNPTAFYLCASSIDGQAHQPQHFGDGTRLSIL.

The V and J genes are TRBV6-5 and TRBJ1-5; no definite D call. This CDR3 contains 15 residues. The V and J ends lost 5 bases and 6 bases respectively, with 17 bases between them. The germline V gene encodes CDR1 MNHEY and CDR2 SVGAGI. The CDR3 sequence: CASSPSLLESQPQHF. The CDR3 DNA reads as TGTGCCAGCAGTCCGTCTCTTTTAGAAAGTCAGCCCCAGCATTTT.

The CDR3 coding sequence is TGCGCCAGCACCGGGAGAGAGAACACTGAAGCTTTCTTT. It specifies CASTGRENTEAFF. This chain links TRBV5-1 with TRBJ1-1; D uncertain. The V end lost 6 bases, the J end lost 1 base, and 10 bases lay between the germline ends. This CDR3 spans 13 amino acids. In germline, CDR1 is SGHRS, CDR2 YFSETQ.

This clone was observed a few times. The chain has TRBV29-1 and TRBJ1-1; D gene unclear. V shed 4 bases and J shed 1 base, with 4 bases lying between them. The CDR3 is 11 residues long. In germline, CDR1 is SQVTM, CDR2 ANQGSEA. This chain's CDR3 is CSVGKNTEAFF. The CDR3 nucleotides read TGCAGCGTTGGTAAGAACACTGAAGCTTTCTTT.